Listed below are T cell receptor beta chains from one sample, sequenced in a study of Graves' ophthalmopathy and Graves' hyperthyroidism. TCRdb called the multiplex PCR reads again in MiXCR, with one record for every CDR3 protein. The table records approximately 640,000 distinct CDR3 sequences, roughly 39% of them present only once. The material sequenced was peripheral blood. These TCRs come from an adult man with Graves' ophthalmopathy. Each CDR3 is given with its conserved first and last residue. A D gene is named only where the DNA matches it firmly. For some rows the clone size is stated as once, few or many, or as a class when expanded; others skip it.

d_call j_call v_call clone_size cdr3_aa cdr3_nt
- TRBJ2-2 TRBV10-3 - CAISEEGSSSGELFF TGTGCCATCAGTGAGGAGGGATCCTCTTCCGGGGAGCTGTTTTTT
- TRBJ1-2 TRBV20-1 many CSARTVNYGYTF TGCAGTGCTAGGACAGTAAACTATGGCTACACCTTC
TRBD2 TRBJ2-2 TRBV2 - CASSPSLAVVTGELFF TGTGCCAGCTCACCATCACTAGCGGTAGTCACCGGGGAGCTGTTTTTT
TRBD2 TRBJ2-5 TRBV29-1 - CSVDPGGLVETQYF TGCAGCGTAGACCCGGGGGGGCTGGTAGAGACCCAGTACTTC
- TRBJ1-5 TRBV20-1 - CSAPAIQDQPQHF TGCAGTGCTCCTGCGATTCAGGATCAGCCCCAGCATTTT
TRBD1 TRBJ1-4 TRBV7-9 few CASSPSGQVNEKLFF TGTGCCAGCAGTCCTTCGGGACAGGTTAATGAAAAACTGTTTTTT
- TRBJ1-1 TRBV24-1 many CATTARTPAPVTEAFF TGTGCCACGACTGCCCGCACCCCGGCGCCCGTCACTGAAGCTTTCTTT
- TRBJ1-6 TRBV10-3 - CAISESGRNSPLHF TGTGCCATCAGTGAGTCGGGCAGGAATTCACCCCTCCACTTT
- TRBJ1-3 TRBV11-2 - CASSLGGGAGNTIYF TGTGCCAGCAGCTTAGGGGGGGGAGCTGGAAACACCATATATTTT
TRBD2 TRBJ2-5 TRBV7-3 - CASSLGGTSDHSGETQYF TGTGCCAGCAGCTTAGGGGGGACTAGCGATCATTCAGGGGAGACCCAGTACTTC
- TRBJ2-7 TRBV5-1 few CASSLALTDFTYYEQYF TGCGCCAGCAGCTTGGCTCTGACCGATTTCACTTACTACGAGCAGTACTTC
- TRBJ1-3 TRBV19 many CASSLQDTIYF TGTGCCAGTAGTTTACAGGACACCATATATTTT
TRBD1 TRBJ2-2 TRBV2 - CGGTGGHGELFF TGTGGCGGGACAGGGGGACACGGGGAGCTGTTTTTT
- TRBJ1-5 TRBV20-1 few CSATDRTNQPQHF TGCAGTGCTACCGACAGAACCAATCAGCCCCAGCATTTT
- TRBJ1-1 TRBV29-1 - CSSQTTTGDTEAFF TGCAGCAGCCAAACAACGACGGGGGACACTGAAGCTTTCTTT
TRBD2 TRBJ2-5 TRBV7-9 - CASSSRGASGSETQYF TGCGCCAGCAGCTCCCGTGGGGCTAGCGGGAGTGAGACCCAGTACTTC
TRBD2 TRBJ2-5 TRBV7-3 many CASSSSGGHQETQYF TGTGCCAGCAGCTCGAGCGGGGGGCACCAAGAGACCCAGTACTTC
TRBD1 TRBJ1-2 TRBV20-1 many CSPGGTLDYGYTF TGCAGTCCAGGGGGGACCCTTGACTATGGCTACACCTTC
- TRBJ2-5 TRBV5-1 - CASSWGAGAETQYF TGCGCCAGCAGTTGGGGCGCCGGGGCGGAGACCCAGTACTTC
TRBD1 TRBJ2-7 TRBV2 many CASSVTGGGEQYF TGTGCCAGCAGTGTTACAGGGGGCGGCGAGCAGTACTTC
- TRBJ1-5 TRBV24-1 few CATSAYSNQPQHF TGTGCCACCTCCGCTTATAGCAATCAGCCCCAGCATTTT
- TRBJ1-1 TRBV6-6 few CASSPYKLGAGKVFF TGTGCCAGCAGCCCCTACAAGCTAGGGGCGGGGAAAGTTTTCTTT
TRBD1 TRBJ1-2 TRBV7-9 - CASNRQGGPYGYTF TGTGCCAGCAACAGACAGGGGGGGCCCTATGGCTACACCTTC
- TRBJ2-6 TRBV19 many CASTKGGNSGANVLTF TGTGCCAGTACAAAGGGGGGGAACTCTGGGGCCAACGTCCTGACTTTC
- TRBJ2-5 TRBV6-5 once CASSEGPGVYQYF TGTGCCAGCAGTGAGGGACCTGGAGTGTACCAGTACTTC
TRBD1 TRBJ2-7 TRBV7-6 few CASSQRFGDRMYEQYF TGTGCCAGCAGCCAGCGGTTTGGGGACAGGATGTACGAGCAGTACTTC
TRBD1 TRBJ2-6 TRBV7-2 many CASSLVGMAGGSGANVLTF TGTGCCAGCAGCTTAGTGGGTATGGCAGGGGGCAGTGGGGCCAACGTCCTGACTTTC
- TRBJ1-1 TRBV29-1 many CSVTSETEAFF TGCAGCGTGACCTCAGAAACAGAAGCTTTCTTT
TRBD1 TRBJ1-2 TRBV10-3 - CAISRGTYGYTF TGTGCCATCAGCAGGGGGACCTATGGCTACACCTTC
TRBD1 TRBJ1-4 TRBV19 many CANRTDRGRNEKLFF TGTGCCAACCGTACGGACAGGGGAAGGAATGAAAAACTGTTTTTT
- TRBJ1-3 TRBV12-3/TRBV12-4 many CASGVYNTIYF TGTGCCAGCGGGGTCTACAACACCATATATTTT
- TRBJ1-6 TRBV7-9 many CASRPNRGINSPLHF TGTGCCAGCAGGCCTAACCGGGGGATAAATTCACCCCTCCACTTT
- TRBJ2-7 TRBV6-2/TRBV6-3 - CASSPRVGYNYEQYF TGTGCCAGCAGTCCCCGGGTGGGATATAACTACGAGCAGTACTTC
- TRBJ1-5 TRBV7-3 many CASSLTAGPNQPQHF TGTGCCAGCAGCTTGACAGCGGGGCCGAATCAGCCCCAGCATTTT
TRBD2 TRBJ2-2 TRBV7-2 few CASSGRTSGSWSTGELFF TGTGCCAGCAGCGGGCGGACTAGCGGGAGCTGGAGCACCGGGGAGCTGTTTTTT
TRBD1 TRBJ2-7 TRBV2 many CASGYGTGSYEQYF TGTGCCAGCGGTTATGGGACAGGGTCCTACGAGCAGTACTTC
- TRBJ2-7 TRBV2 - CASTTVYEQYF TGCGCCAGCACAACCGTGTACGAGCAGTACTTC
TRBD1 TRBJ1-2 TRBV7-8 many CASSFPDRGELLNYGYTF TGTGCCAGCAGCTTCCCGGACAGGGGCGAATTACTAAACTATGGCTACACCTTC
- TRBJ1-1 TRBV29-1 once CSSQEEGFTEAFF TGCAGCAGTCAGGAAGAAGGGTTCACTGAAGCTTTCTTT
- TRBJ2-6 TRBV7-8 - CASSLVRRWDGANVLTF TGTGCCAGCAGCTTAGTCCGAAGGTGGGATGGGGCCAACGTCCTGACTTTC
- TRBJ2-7 TRBV9 many CASSVGGREYEQYF TGTGCCAGCAGCGTAGGAGGCAGGGAGTACGAGCAGTACTTC
- TRBJ1-2 TRBV9 - CASSQGQLRGYGYTF TGTGCCAGCAGCCAAGGACAGCTTAGGGGCTATGGCTACACCTTC